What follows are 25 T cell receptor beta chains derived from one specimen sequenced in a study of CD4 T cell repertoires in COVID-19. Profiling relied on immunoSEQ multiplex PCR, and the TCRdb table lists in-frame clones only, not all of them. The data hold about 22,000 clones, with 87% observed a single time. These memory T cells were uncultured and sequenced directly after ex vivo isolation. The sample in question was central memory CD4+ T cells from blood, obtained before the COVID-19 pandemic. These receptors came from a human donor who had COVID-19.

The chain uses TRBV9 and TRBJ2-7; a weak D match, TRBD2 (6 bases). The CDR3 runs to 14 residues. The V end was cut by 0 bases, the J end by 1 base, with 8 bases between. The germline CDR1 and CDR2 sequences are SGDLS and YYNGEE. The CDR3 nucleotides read TGTGCCAGCAGCGTAGGCGGGATATCCTACGAGCAGTACTTC. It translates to CASSVGGISYEQYF. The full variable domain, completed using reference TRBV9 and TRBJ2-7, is DSGVTQTPKHLITATGQRVTLRCSPRSGDLSVYWYQQSLDQGLQFLIQYYNGEERAKGNILERFSAQQFPDLHSELNLSSLELGDSALYFCASSVGGISYEQYFGPGTRLTVT.

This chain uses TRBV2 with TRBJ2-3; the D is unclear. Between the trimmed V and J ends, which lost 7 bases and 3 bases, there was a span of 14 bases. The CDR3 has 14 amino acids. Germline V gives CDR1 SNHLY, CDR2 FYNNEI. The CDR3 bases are TGTGCCAGCATGAAAGCTGCCGGGACAGATACGCAGTATTTT. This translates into CASMKAAGTDTQYF.

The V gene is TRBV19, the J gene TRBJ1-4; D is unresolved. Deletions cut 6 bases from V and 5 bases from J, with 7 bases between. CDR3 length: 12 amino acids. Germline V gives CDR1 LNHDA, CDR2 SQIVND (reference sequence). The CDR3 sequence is CASRSFNEKLFF. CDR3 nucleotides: TGTGCCAGTAGGTCTTTCAATGAAAAACTGTTTTTT.

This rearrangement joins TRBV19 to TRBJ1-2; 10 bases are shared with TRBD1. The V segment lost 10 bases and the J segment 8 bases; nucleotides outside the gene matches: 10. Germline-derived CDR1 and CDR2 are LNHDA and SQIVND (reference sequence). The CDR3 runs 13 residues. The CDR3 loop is CATTGTGVLGYTF. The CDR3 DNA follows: TGTGCCACTACCGGGACAGGGGTACTCGGCTACACCTTC. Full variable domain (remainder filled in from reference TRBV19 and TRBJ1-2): DGGITQSPKYLFRKEGQNVTLSCEQNLNHDAMYWYRQDPGQGLRLIYYSQIVNDFQKGDIAEGYSVSREKKESFPLTVTSAQKNPTAFYLCATTGTGVLGYTFGSGTRLTVV.

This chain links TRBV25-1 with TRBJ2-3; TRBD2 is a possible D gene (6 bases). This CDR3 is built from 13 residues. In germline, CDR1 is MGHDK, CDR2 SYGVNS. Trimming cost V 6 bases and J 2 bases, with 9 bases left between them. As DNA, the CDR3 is TGTGCCAGCAGCCTAGCGCACACAGATACGCAGTATTTT. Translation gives CASSLAHTDTQYF.

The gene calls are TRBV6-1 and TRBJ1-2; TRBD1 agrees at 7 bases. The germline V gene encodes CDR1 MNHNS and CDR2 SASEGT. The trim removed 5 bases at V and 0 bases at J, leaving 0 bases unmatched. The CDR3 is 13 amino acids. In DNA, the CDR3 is TGTGCCAGCAGTCAGGGGGCTAACTATGGCTACACCTTC. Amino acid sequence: CASSQGANYGYTF.

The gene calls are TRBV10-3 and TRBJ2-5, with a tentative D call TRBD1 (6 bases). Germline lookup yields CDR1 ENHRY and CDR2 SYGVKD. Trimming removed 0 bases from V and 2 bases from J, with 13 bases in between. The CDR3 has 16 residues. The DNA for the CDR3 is TGTGCCATCAGTGAGTCGGGAAACAGGGAACAAGAGACCCAGTACTTC. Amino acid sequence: CAISESGNREQETQYF.

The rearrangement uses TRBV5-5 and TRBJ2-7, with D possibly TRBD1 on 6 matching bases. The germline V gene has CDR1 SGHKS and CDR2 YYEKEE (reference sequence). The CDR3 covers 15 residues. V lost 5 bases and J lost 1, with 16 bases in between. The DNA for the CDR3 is TGTGCCAGCAGTTTAGCTTGGGGGCCGTCCTACGAGCAGTACTTC. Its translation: CASSLAWGPSYEQYF.

The CDR3 coding sequence is TGTGCCAGTAGTATCCCAGGGGAAGGCAATCAGCCCCAGCATTTT. It specifies CASSIPGEGNQPQHF. The rearrangement joins TRBV19 to TRBJ1-5; D perhaps matches TRBD1 (6 bases). CDR1 LNHDA and CDR2 SQIVND come from the germline V gene (reference sequence). The CDR3 consists of 15 residues. V was pared by 3 bases and J by 2 bases, with 11 bases between.

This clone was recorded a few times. This chain's CDR3 is CASSKEGRALETQYF. For the CDR3, the DNA is TGTGCCAGTAGTAAGGAGGGCAGGGCCCTTGAGACCCAGTACTTC. This chain joins TRBV19 and TRBJ2-5; maybe TRBD2 (6 bases). The CDR3 runs to 15 residues. Germline CDR1 and CDR2: LNHDA and SQIVND (reference sequence). With 4 bases removed from V and 5 bases from J, the gap between germline ends came to 17 bases.

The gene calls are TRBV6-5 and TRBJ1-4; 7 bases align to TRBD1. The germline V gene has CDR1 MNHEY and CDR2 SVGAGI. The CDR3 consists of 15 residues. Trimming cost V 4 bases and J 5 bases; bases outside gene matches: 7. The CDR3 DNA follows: TGTGCCAGCAGTTCCTTGGGACAGAAGAATGAAAAACTGTTTTTT. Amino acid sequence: CASSSLGQKNEKLFF.

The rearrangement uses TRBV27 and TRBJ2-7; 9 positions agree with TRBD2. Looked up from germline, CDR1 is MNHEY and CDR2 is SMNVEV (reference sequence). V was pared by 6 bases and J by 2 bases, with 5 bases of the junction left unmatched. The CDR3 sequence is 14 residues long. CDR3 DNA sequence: TGTGCCAGCAGGACAAGCGGGGGGCCCTACGAGCAGTACTTC. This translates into CASRTSGGPYEQYF.

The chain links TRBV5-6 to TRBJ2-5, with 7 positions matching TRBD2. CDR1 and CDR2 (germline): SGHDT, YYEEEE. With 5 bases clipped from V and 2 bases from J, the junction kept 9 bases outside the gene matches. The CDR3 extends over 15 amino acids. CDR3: CASREGRAPQETQYF. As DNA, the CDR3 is TGTGCCAGCAGGGAAGGGAGGGCCCCACAAGAGACCCAGTACTTC.

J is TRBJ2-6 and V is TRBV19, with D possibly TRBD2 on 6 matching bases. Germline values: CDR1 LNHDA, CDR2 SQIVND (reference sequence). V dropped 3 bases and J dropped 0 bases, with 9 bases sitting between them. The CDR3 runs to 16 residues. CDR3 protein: CASSMRRGSGANVLTF. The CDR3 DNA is TGTGCCAGTAGTATGAGGCGGGGCTCTGGGGCCAACGTCCTGACTTTC.

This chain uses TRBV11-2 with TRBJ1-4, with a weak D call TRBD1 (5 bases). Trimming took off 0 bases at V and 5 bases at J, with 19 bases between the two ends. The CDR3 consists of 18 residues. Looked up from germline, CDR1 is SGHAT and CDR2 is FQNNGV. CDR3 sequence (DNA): TGTGCCAGCAGCTTAGATCGGCAAGGGGCTAATCCAAATGAAAAACTGTTTTTT. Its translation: CASSLDRQGANPNEKLFF.

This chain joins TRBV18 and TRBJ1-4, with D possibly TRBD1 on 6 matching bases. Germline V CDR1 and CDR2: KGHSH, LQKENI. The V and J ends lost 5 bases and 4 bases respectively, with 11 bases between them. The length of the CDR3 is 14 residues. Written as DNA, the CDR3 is TGTGCCAGCTCATCATCAGGGGATAATGAAAAACTGTTTTTT. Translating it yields CASSSSGDNEKLFF.

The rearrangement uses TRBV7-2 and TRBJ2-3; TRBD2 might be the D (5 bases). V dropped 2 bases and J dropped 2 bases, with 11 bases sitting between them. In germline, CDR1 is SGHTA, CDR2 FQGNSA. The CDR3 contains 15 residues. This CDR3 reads CASSLIGIYTDTQYF. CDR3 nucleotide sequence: TGTGCCAGCAGCTTAATCGGGATCTACACAGATACGCAGTATTTT. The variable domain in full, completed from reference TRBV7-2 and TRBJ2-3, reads GAGVSQSPSNKVTEKGKDVELRCDPISGHTALYWYRQSLGQGLEFLIYFQGNSAPDKSGLPSDRFSAERTGGSVSTLTIQRTQQEDSAVYLCASSLIGIYTDTQYFGPGTRLTVL.

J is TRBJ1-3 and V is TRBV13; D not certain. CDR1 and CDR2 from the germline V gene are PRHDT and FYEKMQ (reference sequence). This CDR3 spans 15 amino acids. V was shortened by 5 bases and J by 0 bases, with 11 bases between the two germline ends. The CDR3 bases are TGTGCCAGCAGCCGCACGCTAAACTCTGGAAACACCATATATTTT. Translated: CASSRTLNSGNTIYF.

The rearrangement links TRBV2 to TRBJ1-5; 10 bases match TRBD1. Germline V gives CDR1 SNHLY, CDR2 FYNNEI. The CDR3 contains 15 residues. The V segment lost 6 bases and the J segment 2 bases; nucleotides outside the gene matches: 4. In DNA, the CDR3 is TGTGCCAGCAGGCGGGACAGGGGTGGCAATCAGCCCCAGCATTTT. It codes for CASRRDRGGNQPQHF.

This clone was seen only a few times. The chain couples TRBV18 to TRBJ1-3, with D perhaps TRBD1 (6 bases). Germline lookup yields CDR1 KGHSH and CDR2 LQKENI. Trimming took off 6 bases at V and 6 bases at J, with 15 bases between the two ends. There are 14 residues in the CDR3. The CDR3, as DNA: TGTGCCAGCTCCCTCGGACAGTCTCTAAACACCATATATTTT. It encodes CASSLGQSLNTIYF.

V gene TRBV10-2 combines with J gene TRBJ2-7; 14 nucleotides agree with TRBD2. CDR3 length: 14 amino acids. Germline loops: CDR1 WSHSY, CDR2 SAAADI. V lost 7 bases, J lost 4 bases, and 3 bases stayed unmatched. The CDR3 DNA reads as TGCGCCAGCACCCGACTAGCGGGAGGGTACGAGCAGTACTTC. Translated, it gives CASTRLAGGYEQYF.

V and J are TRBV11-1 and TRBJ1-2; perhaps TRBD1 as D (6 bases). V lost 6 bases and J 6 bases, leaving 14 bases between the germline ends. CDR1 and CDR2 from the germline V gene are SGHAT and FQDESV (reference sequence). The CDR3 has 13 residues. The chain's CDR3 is CASSSRDTDGYTF. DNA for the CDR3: TGTGCCAGCAGTTCACGGGACACCGATGGCTACACCTTC.

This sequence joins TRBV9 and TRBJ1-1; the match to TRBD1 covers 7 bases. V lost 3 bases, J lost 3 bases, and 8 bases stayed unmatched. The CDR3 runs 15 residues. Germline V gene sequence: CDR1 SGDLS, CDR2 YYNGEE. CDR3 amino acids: CASSGHRGRDTEAFF. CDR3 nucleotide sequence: TGTGCCAGCAGCGGCCACAGGGGCAGAGACACTGAAGCTTTCTTT.

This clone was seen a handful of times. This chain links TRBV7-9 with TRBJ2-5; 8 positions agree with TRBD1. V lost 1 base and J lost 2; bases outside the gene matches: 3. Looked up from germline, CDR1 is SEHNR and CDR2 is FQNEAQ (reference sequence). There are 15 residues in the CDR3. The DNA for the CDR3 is TGTGCCAGCAGCTTAGGGACAGGGCCACAAGAGACCCAGTACTTC. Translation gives CASSLGTGPQETQYF.

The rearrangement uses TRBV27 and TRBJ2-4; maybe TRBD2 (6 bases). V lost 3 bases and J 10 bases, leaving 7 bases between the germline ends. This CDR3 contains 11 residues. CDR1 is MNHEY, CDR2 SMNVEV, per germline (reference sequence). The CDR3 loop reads CASSFGGIQYF. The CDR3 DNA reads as TGTGCCAGCAGTTTTGGGGGGATTCAGTACTTC.